The entry that follows covers one T cell receptor (beta chain) sequence. Its antigen is undetermined. TCRdb fed the 5' RACE reads into MiXCR, producing one record per CDR3 protein. The profile shows 150,000 to 200,000 distinct CDR3 sequences, around 10% of them singletons. The record originates from a study of T cells after yellow fever vaccination. Overall study findings and caveats: Subsequent to the booster, the majority of primary-vaccination clones reappeared (roughly 97% CD4, 88% CD8). Highly abundant clonotypes carried over from the bulk population could end up in FACS-sorted repertoires as contaminants. When the response was secondary, it was weaker but reached its peak faster, day 5 versus 15. Just a small share of clonotypes turned up in the CD4 compartment as well as the CD8 compartment.

This specimen consisted of CD8+ T cells sorted from PBMCs, obtained 15 days after the yellow fever booster vaccination. This TCR was sampled from a young man who received the YFV17D yellow fever vaccine.

DNA of the CDR3: TGTGCCAGCAGTCCAGGGTACACAGATACGCAGTATTTT. Its protein is CASSPGYTDTQYF. The rearrangement uses TRBV4-2 and TRBJ2-3; TRBD1 is a possible D gene (5 bases). Trimming took off 6 bases at V and 2 bases at J, with 9 bases between the two ends. Germline V CDR1 and CDR2: LGHNA, YNFKEQ. The CDR3 length is 13 residues.